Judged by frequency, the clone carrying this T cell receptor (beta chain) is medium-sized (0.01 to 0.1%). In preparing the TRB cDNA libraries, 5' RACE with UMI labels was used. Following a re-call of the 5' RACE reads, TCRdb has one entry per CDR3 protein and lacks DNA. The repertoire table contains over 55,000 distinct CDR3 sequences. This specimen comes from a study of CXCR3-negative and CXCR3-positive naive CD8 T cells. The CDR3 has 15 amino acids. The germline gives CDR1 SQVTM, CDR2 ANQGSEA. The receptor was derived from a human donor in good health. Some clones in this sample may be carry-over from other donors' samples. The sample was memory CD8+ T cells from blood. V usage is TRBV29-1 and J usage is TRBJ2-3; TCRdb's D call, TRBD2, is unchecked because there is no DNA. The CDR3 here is CSVEVLAANTDTQYF.